This passage covers 15 T cell receptor beta chains from one sample sequenced in a study of blood T cell repertoires in COVID-19. Profiled with immunoSEQ multiplex PCR; TCRdb holds only in-frame clones, not every one. Of around 100,000 clones in the sample, approximately 92% were seen once. Sequenced sample: peripheral blood. These receptors came from a man aged 45 to 65 with active COVID-19.

This chain connects TRBV3-1 (or the pseudogene TRBV3-2) to TRBJ2-7, with 8 bases lining up with TRBD2. CDR3 length equals 15 residues. Germline assignment: CDR1 LGHDT and CDR2 YNNKEL (reference sequence). V lost 5 bases and J lost 6; bases outside the gene matches: 12. The CDR3: CASSYTTGLVSEQYF. CDR3 DNA: TGTGCCAGCAGCTATACAACGGGACTAGTCTCCGAGCAGTACTTC.

The chain uses TRBV6-2 or TRBV6-3 and TRBJ2-6, with 11 positions matching TRBD2. V trimming: 0 bases; J trimming: 2 bases; junction bases outside the gene matches: 9. CDR3 length: 20 amino acids. Germline V gene sequence: CDR1 MNHEY, CDR2 SVGEGT. CDR3 DNA: TGTGCCAGCAGTTACTCTAGCGGGAGGGCCTTGACAGCTGGGGCCAACGTCCTGACTTTC. Protein sequence: CASSYSSGRALTAGANVLTF.

The V gene is TRBV6-2 or TRBV6-3, the J gene TRBJ2-7, with D unclear. V was trimmed by 5 bases and J by 5 bases, leaving 16 bases between them. The CDR3 is made up of 14 amino acids. Germline assignment: CDR1 MNHEY and CDR2 SVGEGT. The CDR3 nucleotides are TGTGCCAGCAGTCCCACCCCCCTAGGAAACGAGCAGTACTTC. This codes for CASSPTPLGNEQYF.

This sequence joins TRBV5-1 and TRBJ2-3, with D uncertain. Trimming took off 3 bases at V and 0 bases at J, with 11 bases between the two ends. Germline CDR1 and CDR2: SGHRS and YFSETQ. This CDR3 comprises 15 residues. The CDR3 DNA sequence: TGCGCCAGCAGCTCGACACAGCCTAGCACAGATACGCAGTATTTT. This encodes CASSSTQPSTDTQYF.

This clone was detected once. The rearrangement uses TRBV5-1 and TRBJ2-7; D might be TRBD2 (7 bases). Trimming took off 3 bases at V and 2 bases at J, with 15 bases between the two ends. The CDR3 loop spans 15 amino acids. Germline-derived CDR1 and CDR2 are SGHRS and YFSETQ. CDR3 in amino acids: CASSSLGGGTYEQYF. CDR3 nucleotide sequence: TGCGCCAGCAGCTCACTAGGGGGAGGGACCTACGAGCAGTACTTC.

The chain employs TRBV28 and TRBJ2-5, with D possibly being TRBD2 (6 bases). Germline V gives CDR1 MDHEN, CDR2 SYDVKM. The CDR3 runs to 14 residues. V lost 6 bases, J lost 3 bases, and 14 bases lay in between. CDR3 region: CASRGDFSKETQYF. The CDR3 bases are TGTGCCAGCAGGGGGGACTTCAGTAAAGAGACCCAGTACTTC.

The genes are TRBV27 and TRBJ2-7; maybe TRBD2 (5 bases). The CDR3 consists of 15 residues. V was clipped by 0 bases and J by 3 bases, with 12 bases between them. Germline V gives CDR1 MNHEY, CDR2 SMNVEV (reference sequence). The CDR3 loop reads CASSLSFAGNYEQYF. CDR3 bases: TGTGCCAGCAGTTTATCGTTTGCCGGGAACTACGAGCAGTACTTC.

The V gene is TRBV7-9, the J gene TRBJ2-5; TRBD2 might be the D (6 bases). The CDR3 is made up of 15 amino acids. Germline V CDR1 and CDR2: SEHNR, FQNEAQ (reference sequence). Between the trimmed V and J ends, which lost 1 base and 4 bases, there was a span of 13 bases. CDR3 sequence: CASSLVGGYGETQYF. The CDR3 nucleotides read TGTGCCAGCAGCTTAGTGGGGGGTTATGGAGAGACCCAGTACTTC.

This chain connects TRBV4-1 to TRBJ2-1, with a possible D match to TRBD2 (6 bases). V lost 0 bases and J lost 7, with 13 bases in between. The CDR3 has 15 residues. From germline, CDR1 is MGHRA and CDR2 YSYEKL. This CDR3 is CASSQEGGVGNEQFF. CDR3 coding DNA: TGCGCCAGCAGCCAAGAGGGAGGAGTGGGAAATGAGCAGTTCTTC.

V gene TRBV9 combines with J gene TRBJ1-6; 8 nucleotides match TRBD1. The CDR3 runs to 14 residues. V lost 4 bases, J lost 8 bases, and 5 bases stayed unmatched. The V gene's germline CDR1 is SGDLS and CDR2 YYNGEE. CDR3 DNA sequence: TGTGCCAGCAGCACCAGGACAGGGTATTCACCCCTCCACTTT. Its protein product is CASSTRTGYSPLHF.

This clone was recorded once. The rearrangement links TRBV2 to TRBJ1-4; no firm D call. Germline CDR1 SNHLY, CDR2 FYNNEI. CDR3 length equals 15 residues. The germline V and J ends were trimmed by 6 bases and 0 bases, with 11 bases remaining between them. The CDR3, as DNA: TGTGCCAGCAGGGACTTTTTTGCAACTAATGAAAAACTGTTTTTT. Protein sequence: CASRDFFATNEKLFF. The full variable domain, completed using reference TRBV2 and TRBJ1-4, is EPEVTQTPSHQVTQMGQEVILRCVPISNHLYFYWYRQILGQKVEFLVSFYNNEISEKSEIFDDQFSVERPDGSNFTLKIRSTKLEDSAMYFCASRDFFATNEKLFFGSGTQLSVL.

The chain uses TRBV7-7 and TRBJ2-1; 13 bases map to TRBD2. Germline V CDR1 and CDR2: SSHAT, FNYEAQ (reference sequence). CDR3 length equals 15 residues. J was trimmed by 5 bases and V by 5 bases; bases with no gene match: 3. As DNA, the CDR3 is TGTGCCAGCAGCCCCGGACTAGCGGGGGACAATGAGCAGTTCTTC. Its translation: CASSPGLAGDNEQFF.

The V and J genes are TRBV7-3 and TRBJ2-2; possibly TRBD2 for D (6 bases). The CDR3 is 14 amino acids. Between the trimmed V and J ends, which lost 8 bases and 3 bases, there was a span of 13 bases. CDR1 is SGHTA and CDR2 is FQGTGA in the germline V gene. This CDR3 reads CASVREIDTGELFF. As DNA, the CDR3 is TGTGCCAGCGTTCGGGAGATAGACACCGGGGAGCTGTTTTTT.

V gene TRBV4-2 combines with J gene TRBJ2-5; 9 bases are a match to TRBD2. CDR3 length: 16 amino acids. The ends lost 0 bases at V and 2 bases at J; junction bases unmatched: 4. Germline CDR1 and CDR2: LGHNA and YNFKEQ. CDR3 loop: CASSQDGAGGQETQYF. In DNA, the CDR3 is TGTGCCAGCAGCCAAGACGGGGCGGGAGGGCAAGAGACCCAGTACTTC.

The gene calls are TRBV3-1 (or the pseudogene TRBV3-2) and TRBJ2-1; 8 bases align to TRBD2. Germline CDR1 LGHDT, CDR2 YNNKEL (reference sequence). Trimming removed 1 base from V and 3 bases from J; junction bases left unmatched: 5. The CDR3 spans 16 residues. The CDR3 loop is CASSQVGTRVYNEQFF. The CDR3 DNA follows: TGTGCCAGCAGCCAAGTCGGGACTAGAGTCTACAATGAGCAGTTCTTC.